The 26 T cell receptor beta chains in this list originate from one sample, sequenced in a study of cytomegalovirus exposure and HLA in healthy donors. Use of 60 Vbeta and 13 Jbeta primers characterized the PCR. TCRdb's copy holds only in-frame clones and misses some; the assay was immunoSEQ multiplex PCR. Of approximately 120,000 clones in the sample, roughly 80% were seen once. Specimen: PBMCs. The receptors come from a woman aged 45 to 65 in good health and CMV-seropositive.

This rearrangement joins TRBV5-1 to TRBJ2-1, with D uncertain. Germline loops: CDR1 SGHRS, CDR2 YFSETQ. This CDR3 contains 18 residues. V was shortened by 0 bases and J by 0 bases, with 16 bases between the two germline ends. In DNA form, the CDR3 reads TGCGCCAGCAGCTTGGCCGTTGTACAGCACTTCTCCTACAATGAGCAGTTCTTC. It yields the protein CASSLAVVQHFSYNEQFF.

This chain links TRBV7-2 with TRBJ2-1; TRBD2 agrees at 13 bases. Germline V lookup: CDR1 SGHTA, CDR2 FQGNSA. The V and J ends lost 5 bases and 7 bases, in that order; junction bases with no gene match: 8. This CDR3 region has 16 residues. The CDR3 DNA reads TGTGCCAGCAGCCCCCGAGGACTAGCGGGGGCTAATGAGCAGTTCTTC. It codes for CASSPRGLAGANEQFF. Full variable domain (rest looked up from reference TRBV7-2 and TRBJ2-1): GAGVSQSPSNKVTEKGKDVELRCDPISGHTALYWYRQSLGQGLEFLIYFQGNSAPDKSGLPSDRFSAERTGGSVSTLTIQRTQQEDSAVYLCASSPRGLAGANEQFFGPGTRLTVL.

CDR3 loop: CASSIGIERDLSGETQYF. DNA for the CDR3: TGTGCCAGTAGTATCGGAATTGAGCGGGATTTATCGGGGGAGACCCAGTACTTC. The rearrangement uses TRBV19 and TRBJ2-5, with TRBD2 identical over 7 bases. The CDR3 sequence is 18 residues long. CDR1 is LNHDA and CDR2 is SQIVND in the germline V gene (reference sequence). Trimming at V came to 3 bases and at J to 5 bases, leaving 18 bases not matched to a gene. Supplemented by reference TRBV19 and TRBJ2-5, the full variable domain reads DGGITQSPKYLFRKEGQNVTLSCEQNLNHDAMYWYRQDPGQGLRLIYYSQIVNDFQKGDIAEGYSVSREKKESFPLTVTSAQKNPTAFYLCASSIGIERDLSGETQYFGPGTRLLVL.

This clone was detected a few times. The chain recombines TRBV19 with TRBJ1-2, with D unclear. The V gene's germline CDR1 is LNHDA and CDR2 SQIVND (reference sequence). The ends were cut back, 8 bases at V and 8 bases at J, with 15 bases in the middle. The CDR3 has 12 residues. Here the CDR3 DNA reads TGTGCCAGTCTACGCGGGCAGAGCGGCTACACCTTC. Its translation is CASLRGQSGYTF.

The rearrangement uses TRBV7-2 and TRBJ2-7; 9 bases match TRBD2. J gave up 4 bases and V 0 bases, and 10 bases lay outside the gene matches. This CDR3 comprises 17 residues. Germline V gene data show CDR1 as SGHTA and CDR2 as FQGNSA. Here the CDR3 DNA reads TGTGCCAGCAGCTTAGCAGCGGGCGGGAGGGCCGGGTACGAGCAGTACTTC. Translation gives CASSLAAGGRAGYEQYF.

This chain joins TRBV19 and TRBJ2-3; D is unclear. Germline CDR1 LNHDA, CDR2 SQIVND (reference sequence). V shed 3 bases and J shed 2 bases, with 6 bases lying between them. The CDR3 covers 13 residues. The CDR3, as DNA: TGTGCCAGTAGTATCAGGATCACAGATACGCAGTATTTT. Its protein product is CASSIRITDTQYF.

CDR3 DNA sequence: TGTGCCAGCAGCCCTTACGCCGGGACAGTGAACACTGAAGCTTTCTTT. Encoded protein: CASSPYAGTVNTEAFF. The chain couples TRBV5-6 to TRBJ1-1; TRBD1 agrees at 7 bases. With 4 bases clipped from V and 0 bases from J, the junction kept 9 bases outside the gene matches. The germline CDR1 and CDR2 sequences are SGHDT and YYEEEE. This CDR3 comprises 16 residues.

This chain connects TRBV7-3 to TRBJ2-5; TRBD1 agrees at 10 bases. The germline V gene encodes CDR1 SGHTA and CDR2 FQGTGA. V lost 3 bases and J lost 4; bases outside the gene matches: 8. This CDR3 comprises 16 residues. The CDR3: CASSLTGQGMGETQYF. CDR3 DNA sequence: TGTGCCAGCAGCTTGACGGGACAGGGGATGGGAGAGACCCAGTACTTC.

This chain uses TRBV5-6 with TRBJ2-1; 7 bases fit TRBD2. This CDR3 has 14 residues. Per the germline V gene, CDR1 is SGHDT and CDR2 is YYEEEE. Trimming at V came to 2 bases and at J to 8 bases, leaving 7 bases not matched to a gene. The CDR3 is CASSLGLVGDEQFF. The CDR3 DNA is TGTGCCAGCAGCTTAGGACTAGTGGGCGATGAGCAGTTCTTC.

The chain carries TRBV15 and TRBJ2-1, with TRBD2 identical over 12 bases. Per germline, CDR1 LNHNV and CDR2 YYDKDF (reference sequence). The CDR3 loop spans 15 amino acids. V gave up 2 bases and J gave up 7 bases; unmatched junction bases: 3. The CDR3 reads CATSRLAGGPNEQFF. The CDR3 DNA is TGTGCCACCAGCAGACTAGCGGGGGGGCCAAATGAGCAGTTCTTC. The full variable domain, its missing parts supplied by reference TRBV15 and TRBJ2-1, is DAMVIQNPRYQVTQFGKPVTLSCSQTLNHNVMYWYQQKSSQAPKLLFHYYDKDFNNEADTPDNFQSRRPNTSFCFLDIRSPGLGDTAMYLCATSRLAGGPNEQFFGPGTRLTVL.

The chain has TRBV19 and TRBJ1-2; 12 bases fit TRBD1. Germline lookup yields CDR1 LNHDA and CDR2 SQIVND (reference sequence). The V and J ends lost 6 bases and 2 bases, in that order; junction bases with no gene match: 10. The CDR3 runs to 17 residues. The CDR3 sequence is CASSTSGTGGPNYGYTF. The CDR3 DNA reads TGTGCCAGTAGCACCTCCGGGACAGGGGGCCCAAACTATGGCTACACCTTC. The variable domain in full, completed from reference TRBV19 and TRBJ1-2, reads DGGITQSPKYLFRKEGQNVTLSCEQNLNHDAMYWYRQDPGQGLRLIYYSQIVNDFQKGDIAEGYSVSREKKESFPLTVTSAQKNPTAFYLCASSTSGTGGPNYGYTFGSGTRLTVV.

The chain couples TRBV19 to TRBJ1-5; 8 nucleotides agree with TRBD1. Per germline, CDR1 LNHDA and CDR2 SQIVND (reference sequence). This CDR3 is 16 amino acids long. V was pared by 5 bases and J by 7 bases, with 13 bases of the junction left unmatched. The CDR3 DNA reads as TGTGCCAGTAGTTCCACGGACAGGGACGTTAGCCAGCCCCAGCATTTT. Translating gives CASSSTDRDVSQPQHF. Combining the CDR3 with reference TRBV19 and TRBJ1-5 gives the whole variable domain DGGITQSPKYLFRKEGQNVTLSCEQNLNHDAMYWYRQDPGQGLRLIYYSQIVNDFQKGDIAEGYSVSREKKESFPLTVTSAQKNPTAFYLCASSSTDRDVSQPQHFGDGTRLSIL.

V is TRBV9 and J is TRBJ1-5; TRBD1 might be the D (5 bases). CDR3 size: 13 residues. Germline CDR1 SGDLS, CDR2 YYNGEE. V was shortened by 6 bases and J by 11 bases, with 18 bases between the two germline ends. DNA of the CDR3: TGTGCCAGCACCGTGTCCAGGGCCGTAACCCAGCATTTT. Its protein product is CASTVSRAVTQHF.

The chain combines TRBV9 with TRBJ2-1, with D unresolved. Germline loops: CDR1 SGDLS, CDR2 YYNGEE. The CDR3 extends over 13 amino acids. V was shortened by 5 bases and J by 6 bases, with 12 bases between the two germline ends. In nucleotides, the CDR3 is TGTGCCAGCAGTCGTAGTATCACCAATGAGCAGTTCTTC. Translating gives CASSRSITNEQFF.

On this clone: One end of the junction does not line up with germline, which may come from a read error. This chain links TRBV2 with TRBJ2-4, with a weak D call TRBD2 (5 bases). Germline lookup yields CDR1 SNHLY and CDR2 FYNNEI. The CDR3 has 20 amino acids. CDR3 sequence reads: CASSERRESLIWLTKNSQYF. The CDR3 DNA sequence: TGTGCCAGCAGTGAGCGTCGGGAATCACTTATCTGGCTAACCAAAAACAGTCAGTACTTC.

The chain links TRBV7-2 to TRBJ2-3; 7 bases align to TRBD1. Germline CDR1 and CDR2: SGHTA and FQGNSA. The CDR3 loop spans 15 amino acids. V trimming: 3 bases; J trimming: 2 bases; junction bases outside the gene matches: 5. The CDR3 region has the DNA TGTGCCAGCAGCTTTTCGGACAGGCCCACAGATACGCAGTATTTT. Translated, it gives CASSFSDRPTDTQYF.

This clone was recorded only once. The gene calls are TRBV6-1 and TRBJ1-2; a weak D match, TRBD1 (5 bases). Germline V gene sequence: CDR1 MNHNS, CDR2 SASEGT. V was cut by 0 bases and J by 5 bases, with 13 bases left in between. The CDR3 spans 15 residues. CDR3 in amino acids: CASSEAGAGTYGYTF. The CDR3 DNA reads TGTGCCAGCAGTGAAGCCGGGGCAGGGACTTATGGCTACACCTTC.

The chain has TRBV9 and TRBJ2-5; TRBD2 matches at 10 bases. The germline V gene has CDR1 SGDLS and CDR2 YYNGEE. This CDR3 is 15 amino acids long. The V segment lost 4 bases and the J segment 5 bases; nucleotides outside the gene matches: 8. CDR3 loop: CASSPLSGLAETQYF. CDR3 nucleotides: TGTGCCAGCAGCCCACTGTCGGGACTAGCGGAGACCCAGTACTTC.

The chain uses TRBV27 and TRBJ1-1; D may be TRBD1 (5 bases). Trimming removed 2 bases from V and 4 bases from J, with 11 bases in between. The CDR3 runs to 14 residues. Germline assignment: CDR1 MNHEY and CDR2 SMNVEV (reference sequence). CDR3 sequence (DNA): TGTGCCAGCAGTTTACTAGGGGTAGGCACTGAAGCTTTCTTT. Translation gives CASSLLGVGTEAFF.

The rearrangement links TRBV4-3 to TRBJ2-7; 7 bases are shared with TRBD2. CDR3 length: 15 residues. V trimming: 4 bases; J trimming: 1 base; junction bases outside the gene matches: 7. Germline CDR1 reads LGHNA; CDR2 reads YSLEER. This CDR3 reads CASSRNGGGSYEQYF. CDR3 nucleotides: TGCGCCAGCAGCCGCAATGGGGGGGGGTCCTACGAGCAGTACTTC.

This chain uses TRBV18 with TRBJ2-1; 13 bases fit TRBD2. Germline loops: CDR1 KGHSH, CDR2 LQKENI. The CDR3 length is 15 residues. V gave up 5 bases and J gave up 10 bases; unmatched junction bases: 8. The CDR3 loop is CASSALAGGPWEQFF. DNA for the CDR3: TGTGCCAGCTCAGCACTAGCGGGAGGGCCATGGGAGCAGTTCTTC.

The chain joins TRBV19 to TRBJ1-1; D not certain. The CDR3 has 14 residues. Germline CDR1 LNHDA, CDR2 SQIVND (reference sequence). With 4 bases removed from V and 0 bases from J, the gap between germline ends came to 9 bases. CDR3 region: CASSTRWVNTEAFF. DNA for the CDR3: TGTGCCAGTAGTACGCGGTGGGTGAACACTGAAGCTTTCTTT.

The rearrangement uses TRBV5-1 and TRBJ1-2; a weak D match, TRBD1 (6 bases). The CDR3 is 13 residues long. Germline V lookup: CDR1 SGHRS, CDR2 YFSETQ. The V end lost 4 bases, the J end lost 8 bases, and 15 bases lay between the germline ends. CDR3 sequence: CASSQNRAGGYTF. Here the CDR3 DNA reads TGCGCCAGCAGCCAAAACAGGGCGGGCGGCTACACCTTC.

V usage is TRBV7-2 and J usage is TRBJ2-7, with 10 nucleotides matching TRBD1. The CDR3 spans 14 residues. With 3 bases clipped from V and 5 bases from J, the junction kept 4 bases outside the gene matches. In germline, CDR1 is SGHTA, CDR2 FQGNSA. The CDR3 protein is CASSFDRGRDEQYF. The CDR3 DNA sequence: TGTGCCAGCAGCTTCGACAGGGGGCGAGACGAGCAGTACTTC.

This clone was seen a handful of times. This chain uses TRBV5-4 with TRBJ1-5; D remains unclear. CDR1 is SGHNT and CDR2 is YYREEE in the germline V gene (reference sequence). The CDR3 has 15 amino acids. V was pared by 4 bases and J by 2 bases, with 13 bases between. The DNA of the CDR3 is TGTGCCAGCAGCAACACGGCGGGTCGCAATCAGCCCCAGCATTTT. This encodes CASSNTAGRNQPQHF.

The chain has TRBV6-5 and TRBJ1-1; D gene unclear. CDR1 MNHEY and CDR2 SVGAGI come from the germline V gene. This CDR3 has 14 residues. The V gene lost 0 bases and the J gene lost 1 base, with 6 bases spanning the gap. The CDR3 DNA reads TGTGCCAGCAGTTACTCGCCGGGGAACACTGAAGCTTTCTTT. Protein: CASSYSPGNTEAFF.